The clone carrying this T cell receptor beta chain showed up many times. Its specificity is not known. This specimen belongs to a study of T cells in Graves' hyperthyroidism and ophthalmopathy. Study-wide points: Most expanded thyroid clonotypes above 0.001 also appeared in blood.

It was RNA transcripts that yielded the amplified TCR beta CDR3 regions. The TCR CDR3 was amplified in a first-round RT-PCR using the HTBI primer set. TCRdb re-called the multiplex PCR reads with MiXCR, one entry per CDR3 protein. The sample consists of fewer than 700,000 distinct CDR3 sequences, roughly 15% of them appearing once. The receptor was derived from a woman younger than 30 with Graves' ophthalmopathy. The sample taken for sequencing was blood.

Here the CDR3 DNA reads TGTGCCAGCAGGCGACTAGCGGGACAAGAGACCCAGTACTTC. It encodes CASRRLAGQETQYF. The V call is TRBV27, the J call TRBJ2-5; 11 positions agree with TRBD2. Germline CDR1 is MNHEY and CDR2 is SMNVEV (reference sequence). V dropped 6 bases and J dropped 2; count of bases not matched to a gene: 2. The CDR3 covers 14 residues.